The 16 T cell receptor beta chains below all came from one sample that was sequenced in a study of cytomegalovirus exposure and HLA in healthy donors. Some clones are missing from TCRdb's copy, which holds only in-frame ones; the method was immunoSEQ multiplex PCR. The sample holds 90,000 to 150,000 clones, around nine tenths seen once. Sequenced material: PBMCs. These TCRs come from a man between 18 and 29 years old in good health and CMV-seropositive.

J is TRBJ2-1 and V is TRBV5-1; possible D gene TRBD1, 6 bases. CDR1 SGHRS and CDR2 YFSETQ come from the germline V gene. CDR3 length: 17 residues. Trimming stripped 6 bases from V and 5 bases from J, with 24 bases between. CDR3 sequence: CASKISGVGLNNNEQFF. The CDR3 DNA follows: TGCGCCAGCAAAATTTCAGGGGTCGGATTAAACAACAATGAGCAGTTCTTC.

The rearrangement joins TRBV27 to TRBJ1-1; 7 positions agree with TRBD1. Germline CDR1 MNHEY, CDR2 SMNVEV (reference sequence). V was clipped by 7 bases and J by 7 bases; unmatched bases: 12. The CDR3 is 14 residues long. The CDR3 reads CASNNRGPRDEAFF. The DNA for the CDR3 is TGTGCCAGCAATAACAGGGGCCCCCGGGATGAAGCTTTCTTT.

The chain links TRBV2 to TRBJ2-1; 9 bases are shared with TRBD2. V lost 6 bases and J lost 8; bases outside the gene matches: 5. CDR1 is SNHLY, CDR2 FYNNEI, per germline. This CDR3 comprises 13 residues. CDR3: CASRGLAPDEQFF. CDR3 nucleotide sequence: TGTGCCAGCAGGGGACTAGCACCCGATGAGCAGTTCTTC.

This chain uses TRBV5-8 with TRBJ1-2, with 7 bases lining up with TRBD1. CDR3 size: 14 residues. V was pared by 5 bases and J by 4 bases, with 8 bases of the junction left unmatched. Germline V gene data show CDR1 as SGHTS and CDR2 as YDEGEE. CDR3 DNA sequence: TGTGCCAGCAGTCGAGGGGGCGCCCGCTATGGCTACACCTTC. Its protein product is CASSRGGARYGYTF.

The chain links TRBV19 to TRBJ1-1; D possibly corresponds to TRBD1 (6 bases). Germline V gene sequence: CDR1 LNHDA, CDR2 SQIVND (reference sequence). The CDR3 covers 13 residues. V was cut by 5 bases and J by 4 bases, with 11 bases left in between. The chain's CDR3 is CASSPTGSTEAFF. The CDR3, as DNA: TGTGCCAGTAGTCCTACAGGGAGCACTGAAGCTTTCTTT.

This rearrangement joins TRBV6-6 to TRBJ2-1; 14 nucleotides match TRBD2. Germline lookup yields CDR1 MNHNY and CDR2 SVGAGI (reference sequence). Trimming took 11 bases from V and 9 from J; bases not matched to a gene: 6. This CDR3 has 13 residues. CDR3 in DNA: TGTGCCTGCCGACTAGCGGGGGGGGGTGAGCAGTTCTTC. This encodes CACRLAGGGEQFF.

The chain employs TRBV2 and TRBJ1-5; 10 positions match TRBD1. Germline V gene lookup returns CDR1 SNHLY and CDR2 FYNNEI. V shed 6 bases and J 4 bases; nucleotides not matched to a gene: 3. The CDR3 has 14 residues. The CDR3 loop reads CASRTGGANQPQHF. CDR3 in DNA: TGTGCCAGCAGGACAGGGGGCGCAAATCAGCCCCAGCATTTT.

This sequence joins TRBV28 and TRBJ2-7; D not certain. V lost 4 bases and J lost 7, with 17 bases in between. Germline CDR1 reads MDHEN; CDR2 reads SYDVKM. This CDR3 is 14 amino acids long. The CDR3 sequence: CASSSTLASVEQYF. In DNA form, the CDR3 reads TGTGCCAGCAGTTCCACACTGGCCAGCGTTGAGCAGTACTTC.

This clone has a single count. The chain has TRBV7-2 and TRBJ1-3, with D tentatively TRBD1 (5 bases). V was shortened by 4 bases and J by 0 bases, with 13 bases between the two germline ends. The CDR3 is 16 amino acids. Germline V gene sequence: CDR1 SGHTA, CDR2 FQGNSA. CDR3: CASSSLAGGSGNTIYF. CDR3 coding DNA: TGTGCCAGCAGCTCACTCGCGGGGGGCTCTGGAAACACCATATATTTT.

The chain carries TRBV28 and TRBJ1-4; tentative D call: TRBD1 (5 bases). V dropped 4 bases and J dropped 5 bases, with 14 bases sitting between them. CDR1 is MDHEN, CDR2 SYDVKM, per germline. The CDR3 is 15 amino acids. CDR3 DNA sequence: TGTGCCAGCAGTTCCCCTGGGGCAGGGAATGAAAAACTGTTTTTT. This translates into CASSSPGAGNEKLFF.

Regarding this clone: The conserved phenylalanine or tryptophan normally closing the CDR3 is absent here, so this likely arose from a read error. The DNA is omitted, as the CDR3 cannot be located on it reliably, and the CDR3 follows TCRdb's listing. J is TRBJ2-3 and V is TRBV2; the table assigns TRBD2, which was not confirmed against the DNA. Germline CDR1 SNHLY, CDR2 FYNNEI. The CDR3 contains 14 residues when both ends are counted. CDR3 protein: CASSEALGTSGSIV.

The CDR3 loop is CASSLDRGLYEQYF. CDR3 in DNA: TGTGCCAGCAGCTTGGACAGGGGGCTCTACGAGCAGTACTTC. J is TRBJ2-7 and V is TRBV5-6; 9 positions agree with TRBD1. CDR1 is SGHDT, CDR2 YYEEEE, per germline. This CDR3 spans 14 amino acids. J was trimmed by 3 bases and V by 0 bases; bases with no gene match: 1.

The genes are TRBV5-4 and TRBJ1-2, with 7 positions matching TRBD1. The junction had 10 bases not matched to a gene; V was cut back by 5 bases and J by 3 bases. The CDR3 is 15 amino acids. Germline V CDR1 and CDR2: SGHNT, YYREEE (reference sequence). DNA of the CDR3: TGTGCCAGCAGTCCAGGGGGGATTATTGACTATGGCTACACCTTC. Protein product: CASSPGGIIDYGYTF.

The rearrangement joins TRBV5-1 to TRBJ1-3; D remains unclear. Germline V gene sequence: CDR1 SGHRS, CDR2 YFSETQ. This CDR3 is 14 amino acids long. V was clipped by 4 bases and J by 4 bases, with 12 bases between them. The CDR3 DNA sequence: TGCGCCAGCAGCCCGGGAAACCAAGGAAACACCATATATTTT. It encodes CASSPGNQGNTIYF. Together with reference TRBV5-1 and TRBJ1-3, the CDR3 gives the full variable domain: KAGVTQTPRYLIKTRGQQVTLSCSPISGHRSVSWYQQTPGQGLQFLFEYFSETQRNKGNFPGRFSGRQFSNSRSEMNVSTLELGDSALYLCASSPGNQGNTIYFGEGSWLTVV.

The rearrangement links TRBV6-4 to TRBJ2-5, with 8 bases identical to TRBD2. The CDR3 extends over 19 amino acids. The germline V gene encodes CDR1 MRHNA and CDR2 SNTAGT. The J segment lost 6 bases and the V segment lost 3 bases, leaving 21 bases of the junction unmatched. The CDR3 is CASSEPPGLARRAMKTQYF. The CDR3 region has the DNA TGTGCCAGCAGTGAGCCCCCCGGACTAGCCCGGAGAGCTATGAAGACCCAGTACTTC.

This clone was detected only a few times. This chain connects TRBV5-4 to TRBJ1-2; possible D gene TRBD1, 5 bases. CDR3 length: 12 amino acids. Germline V gene lookup returns CDR1 SGHNT and CDR2 YYREEE (reference sequence). Trimming removed 4 bases at V and 5 bases at J, with 9 bases between. The CDR3 loop reads CASSGGLYGYTF. The CDR3 coding sequence is TGTGCCAGCAGCGGGGGACTTTATGGCTACACCTTC.